Shown below are 26 T cell receptor beta chains from a single sample sequenced in a study of control samples from healthy donors and cancer patients. The data were produced by immunoSEQ multiplex PCR, yet TCRdb's version contains in-frame clones alone and is incomplete. The table shows about 110,000 clones, with about 80% occurring only once. The material sequenced was blood. The source is a man younger than 35 in good health.

This clone came up a few times. The CDR3 is CASSPWGQLQETQYF. In nucleotides, the CDR3 is TGTGCCAGCTCACCATGGGGACAGCTCCAAGAGACCCAGTACTTC. The V call is TRBV18, the J call TRBJ2-5; 7 bases align to TRBD1. Germline CDR1 is KGHSH and CDR2 is LQKENI. The CDR3 length is 15 residues. V lost 2 bases and J lost 1; bases outside the gene matches: 4.

The chain couples TRBV11-3 to TRBJ2-1; the D gene is possibly TRBD1 (6 bases). The V and J ends lost 1 base and 9 bases respectively, with 13 bases between them. The CDR3 is 14 residues long. Germline loops: CDR1 SGHNT, CDR2 YENEEA. The CDR3, as DNA: TGTGCCAGCAGCTTAGTAAACGGCAGGGGTGAGCAGTTCTTC. Protein sequence: CASSLVNGRGEQFF.

The V gene is TRBV6-5, the J gene TRBJ2-2, with D perhaps TRBD2 (5 bases). V was trimmed by 2 bases and J by 0 bases, leaving 10 bases between them. Germline V gene data show CDR1 as MNHEY and CDR2 as SVGAGI. The CDR3 is 16 amino acids. The CDR3 is CASSYTLLANTGELFF. The CDR3 coding sequence is TGTGCCAGCAGTTACACTTTACTAGCGAACACCGGGGAGCTGTTTTTT.

The V gene is TRBV11-2, the J gene TRBJ1-2; 7 bases agree with TRBD1. From germline, CDR1 is SGHAT and CDR2 FQNNGV. CDR3 length: 15 residues. V lost 5 bases, J lost 0 bases, and 6 bases stayed unmatched. The CDR3 loop reads CASSPRQGTNYGYTF. CDR3 DNA sequence: TGTGCCAGCAGCCCCAGACAGGGTACTAACTATGGCTACACCTTC. The full variable domain, completed using reference TRBV11-2 and TRBJ1-2, is EAGVAQSPRYKIIEKRQSVAFWCNPISGHATLYWYQQILGQGPKLLIQFQNNGVVDDSQLPKDRFSAERLKGVDSTLKIQPAKLEDSAVYLCASSPRQGTNYGYTFGSGTRLTVV.

The chain employs TRBV19 and TRBJ2-3, with a tentative D call TRBD2 (5 bases). Looked up from germline, CDR1 is LNHDA and CDR2 is SQIVND (reference sequence). This CDR3 has 18 amino acids. Trimming removed 1 base from V and 1 base from J, with 18 bases in between. The CDR3 region is CASSIGAGEGGGTDTQYF. Here the CDR3 DNA reads TGTGCCAGTAGTATAGGGGCCGGTGAGGGCGGTGGCACAGATACGCAGTATTTT.

This chain links TRBV11-1 with TRBJ1-1; 9 bases fit TRBD1. Unmatched junction bases numbered 4, after V lost 5 bases and J lost 3 bases. The V gene's germline CDR1 is SGHAT and CDR2 FQDESV (reference sequence). The CDR3 totals 14 residues. The CDR3: CASSTGGRDTEAFF. In DNA, the CDR3 is TGTGCCAGCAGCACAGGGGGCCGGGACACTGAAGCTTTCTTT.

The chain carries TRBV5-1 and TRBJ1-2, with a weak D call TRBD1 (6 bases). CDR3 size: 13 residues. V lost 3 bases and J lost 2, with 8 bases in between. Germline CDR1 SGHRS, CDR2 YFSETQ. CDR3 sequence (DNA): TGCGCCAGCAGCTCACAGGGCAACTATGGCTACACCTTC. It encodes CASSSQGNYGYTF.

The chain has TRBV6-2 or TRBV6-3 and TRBJ2-2, with D perhaps matching TRBD1 or TRBD2 (5 bases each). This CDR3 has 15 residues. Deletions cut 2 bases from V and 3 bases from J, with 10 bases between. Per germline, CDR1 MNHEY and CDR2 SVGEGT. CDR3 nucleotides: TGTGCCAGCAGTTACGAGGGGCCCCACACCGGGGAGCTGTTTTTT. Residues: CASSYEGPHTGELFF.

The rearrangement joins TRBV21-1 to TRBJ1-5. TRBV21-1 constitutes a pseudogene. This CDR3 is 20 amino acids long. The CDR3 is CASSKPQHVGGLARNQPQHF. The CDR3, as DNA: TGTGCCAGCAGCAAACCCCAGCACGTCGGGGGGCTAGCTCGAAATCAGCCCCAGCATTTT.

The J gene is TRBJ1-1, the V gene TRBV27, with 9 positions matching TRBD1. The CDR3 loop spans 16 amino acids. J gave up 0 bases and V 6 bases, and 8 bases lay outside the gene matches. CDR1 and CDR2 (germline): MNHEY, SMNVEV (reference sequence). The CDR3 nucleotides are TGTGCCAGCAGGCTGACAGGGGGTGCAGTGAACACTGAAGCTTTCTTT. Amino acid sequence: CASRLTGGAVNTEAFF.

Here the CDR3 reads CASRAEVGSPLHF. The CDR3 DNA is TGTGCCAGCAGGGCCGAAGTTGGTTCACCCCTCCACTTT. This chain uses TRBV2 with TRBJ1-6; D is unclear. Trimming removed 6 bases from V and 9 bases from J, with 12 bases in between. The CDR3 is made up of 13 amino acids. Germline V gene data show CDR1 as SNHLY and CDR2 as FYNNEI. The entire variable domain, with the rest obtained from reference TRBV2 and TRBJ1-6, is as follows: EPEVTQTPSHQVTQMGQEVILRCVPISNHLYFYWYRQILGQKVEFLVSFYNNEISEKSEIFDDQFSVERPDGSNFTLKIRSTKLEDSAMYFCASRAEVGSPLHFGNGTRLTVT.

The chain joins TRBV29-1 to TRBJ1-1; no reliable D call. The CDR3 has 12 amino acids. Germline assignment: CDR1 SQVTM and CDR2 ANQGSEA. V lost 4 bases and J 5 bases, leaving 11 bases between the germline ends. Here the CDR3 DNA reads TGCAGCGTTGCTTTTTGGGGAACTGAAGCTTTCTTT. It translates to CSVAFWGTEAFF.

V gene TRBV19 combines with J gene TRBJ1-5; D call uncertain. Germline V gives CDR1 LNHDA, CDR2 SQIVND (reference sequence). V gave up 5 bases and J gave up 7 bases, with 12 bases separating them. This CDR3 comprises 13 residues. CDR3: CASSPQMGQPQHF. CDR3 coding DNA: TGTGCCAGTAGTCCACAGATGGGGCAGCCCCAGCATTTT.

J is TRBJ2-5 and V is TRBV28; perhaps TRBD2 as D (7 bases). Germline assignment: CDR1 MDHEN and CDR2 SYDVKM. Trimming removed 6 bases from V and 1 base from J, with 15 bases in between. This CDR3 region has 15 residues. CDR3 coding DNA: TGTGCCAGCAGGGGGGGGCGGGCAACCCAAGAGACCCAGTACTTC. Its translation is CASRGGRATQETQYF.

The chain recombines TRBV4-1 with TRBJ2-3, with D unclear. CDR3 size: 15 residues. The germline CDR1 and CDR2 sequences are MGHRA and YSYEKL. V lost 2 bases and J lost 4, with 13 bases in between. The CDR3 is CASSQFLEAPDTQYF. As DNA, the CDR3 is TGCGCCAGCAGCCAATTCCTAGAAGCCCCAGATACGCAGTATTTT.

The J gene is TRBJ1-3, the V gene TRBV28; a weak D match, TRBD1 (6 bases). The CDR3 is 15 amino acids. From germline, CDR1 is MDHEN and CDR2 SYDVKM. The V and J ends lost 2 bases and 4 bases respectively, with 12 bases between them. This CDR3 reads CASSLPGGGGNTIYF. CDR3 DNA sequence: TGTGCCAGCAGTTTACCCGGGGGCGGGGGAAACACCATATATTTT.

CDR3 DNA: TGTGCCACCAGTGCGGTAAACACCGGGGAGCTGTTTTTT. This encodes CATSAVNTGELFF. J is TRBJ2-2 and V is TRBV24-1, with D unclear. Trimming took 5 bases from V and 2 from J, leaving 5 bases between them. The CDR3 covers 13 residues. Germline CDR1 and CDR2: KGHDR and SFDVKD.

V gene TRBV7-2 combines with J gene TRBJ1-6; D is undetermined. Germline values: CDR1 SGHTA, CDR2 FQGNSA. The CDR3 covers 15 residues. Trimming cost V 2 bases and J 6 bases, with 11 bases left between them. This CDR3 reads CASSLQSVSNSPLHF. The CDR3 bases are TGTGCCAGCAGCTTACAGTCAGTCAGTAATTCACCCCTCCACTTT.

The genes are TRBV7-2 and TRBJ2-7; D not resolved. Germline V lookup: CDR1 SGHTA, CDR2 FQGNSA. V was trimmed by 5 bases and J by 7 bases, leaving 12 bases between them. The CDR3 sequence is 12 residues long. The CDR3 region is CASSPGLVEQYF. Here the CDR3 DNA reads TGTGCCAGCAGCCCGGGTTTAGTTGAGCAGTACTTC.

This clone showed up just a few times. The chain joins TRBV10-3 to TRBJ1-5; D is possibly TRBD1 (6 bases). The germline gives CDR1 ENHRY, CDR2 SYGVKD. CDR3 length equals 12 residues. Trimming stripped 10 bases from V and 3 bases from J, with 10 bases between. CDR3 bases: TGTGCCACCGGGACAAACAATCAGCCCCAGCATTTT. Translation gives CATGTNNQPQHF.

This chain uses TRBV5-5 with TRBJ2-7; D gene ambiguous. This CDR3 contains 15 residues. Germline V gene data show CDR1 as SGHKS and CDR2 as YYEKEE (reference sequence). V lost 0 bases and J 3 bases, leaving 13 bases between the germline ends. As DNA, the CDR3 is TGTGCCAGCAGCTTGGGGGCAGCCCCCGGCTACGAGCAGTACTTC. The encoded protein is CASSLGAAPGYEQYF.

The chain has TRBV7-2 and TRBJ1-3; D is ambiguous. Germline values: CDR1 SGHTA, CDR2 FQGNSA. Trimming shortened V by 5 bases and J by 4 bases, and 9 bases separated the two germline ends. The CDR3 extends over 13 amino acids. Written as DNA, the CDR3 is TGTGCCAGCAGCCCTCACCAAGGAAACACCATATATTTT. Its translation: CASSPHQGNTIYF. Full variable domain (outside the CDR3, taken from reference TRBV7-2 and TRBJ1-3): GAGVSQSPSNKVTEKGKDVELRCDPISGHTALYWYRQSLGQGLEFLIYFQGNSAPDKSGLPSDRFSAERTGGSVSTLTIQRTQQEDSAVYLCASSPHQGNTIYFGEGSWLTVV.

V usage is TRBV3-1 (or the pseudogene TRBV3-2) and J usage is TRBJ1-1; D is unresolved. CDR3 length: 14 residues. Trimming stripped 1 base from V and 5 bases from J, with 11 bases between. The germline CDR1 and CDR2 sequences are LGHDT and YNNKEL (reference sequence). The CDR3 DNA is TGTGCCAGCAGCCAAGTAGCGGCTCGTACTGAAGCTTTCTTT. Protein product: CASSQVAARTEAFF.

The V and J genes are TRBV5-5 and TRBJ1-5; D gene ambiguous. The germline V gene encodes CDR1 SGHKS and CDR2 YYEKEE (reference sequence). CDR3 length: 15 residues. V was cut by 1 base and J by 0 bases, with 8 bases left in between. As DNA, the CDR3 is TGTGCCAGCAGCTTGCTTGAGGGTAGCAATCAGCCCCAGCATTTT. This gives the protein CASSLLEGSNQPQHF.

This chain links TRBV30 with TRBJ2-7; 8 bases match TRBD1. The CDR3 runs to 15 residues. V was pared by 3 bases and J by 3 bases, with 10 bases of the junction left unmatched. Germline CDR1 and CDR2: GTSNPN and SVGIG (reference sequence). Written as DNA, the CDR3 is TGTGCCTGGAGCGTGGGGACAGGCAGGAGCTACGAGCAGTACTTC. Translating gives CAWSVGTGRSYEQYF.

The CDR3 sequence: CASKGGQGGNQPQHF. The CDR3 DNA is TGTGCCAGCAAGGGAGGTCAGGGGGGGAATCAGCCCCAGCATTTT. The chain recombines TRBV28 with TRBJ1-5, with 7 bases matching TRBD1. The CDR3 runs 15 residues. V shed 7 bases, J shed 4 bases, and the junction held 10 bases outside the gene matches. CDR1 is MDHEN, CDR2 SYDVKM, per germline.